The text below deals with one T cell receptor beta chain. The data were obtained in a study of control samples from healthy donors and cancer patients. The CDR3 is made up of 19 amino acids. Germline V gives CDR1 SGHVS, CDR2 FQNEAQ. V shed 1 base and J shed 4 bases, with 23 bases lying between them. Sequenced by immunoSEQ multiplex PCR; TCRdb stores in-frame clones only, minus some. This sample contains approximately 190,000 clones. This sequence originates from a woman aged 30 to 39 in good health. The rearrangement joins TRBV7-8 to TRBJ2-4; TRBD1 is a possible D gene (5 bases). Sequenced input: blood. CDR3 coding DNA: TGTGCCAGCAGCTTAGTTCGTTGGACACCTCAAGGGGCGAAAAACATTCAGTACTTC. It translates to CASSLVRWTPQGAKNIQYF.